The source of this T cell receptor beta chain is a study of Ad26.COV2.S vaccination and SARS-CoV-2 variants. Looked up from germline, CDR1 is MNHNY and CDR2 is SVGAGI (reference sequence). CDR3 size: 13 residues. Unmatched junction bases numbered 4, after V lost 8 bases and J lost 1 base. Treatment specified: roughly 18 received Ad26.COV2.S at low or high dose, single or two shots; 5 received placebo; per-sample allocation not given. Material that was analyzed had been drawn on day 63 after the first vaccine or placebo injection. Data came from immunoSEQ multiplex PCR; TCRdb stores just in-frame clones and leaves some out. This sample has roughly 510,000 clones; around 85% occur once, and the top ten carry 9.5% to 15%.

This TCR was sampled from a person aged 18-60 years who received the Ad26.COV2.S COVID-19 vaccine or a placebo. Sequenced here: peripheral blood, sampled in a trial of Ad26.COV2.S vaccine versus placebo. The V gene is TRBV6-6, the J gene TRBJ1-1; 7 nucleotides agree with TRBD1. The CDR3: CASLRGANTEAFF. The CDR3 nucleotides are TGTGCCAGCCTCAGGGGGGCGAACACTGAAGCTTTCTTT.